This TCR beta chain was retrieved from a study of blood T cells in healthy people across ages. Study-level findings and limits: In long-lived donors, naive CD4+ cell counts and diversity exceeded those of aged donors.

A sample-barcoded 5' primer and a J-beta primer mix were used in a second PCR of about 6 to 11 cycles. Each of the cDNA molecules was tagged by a template-switch adaptor with 12 random nucleotides. TCRdb independently ran MiXCR on the 5' RACE reads; one entry per CDR3 protein. The table includes roughly 730,000 distinct CDR3 sequences, 45% to 70% detected once. A note on this clonotype: The antigen is unknown.

Each donor was a healthy Caucasian individual from Russia, aged roughly 6 to 90. Each sample had at least 6 million PBMCs isolated. The CDR3 is made up of 15 amino acids. With 0 bases removed from V and 6 bases from J, the gap between germline ends came to 12 bases. The germline gives CDR1 SEHNR, CDR2 FQNEAQ (reference sequence). The TCR was taken from a man aged 35-49 years in good health. The sample taken for sequencing was blood. The genes are TRBV7-9 and TRBJ2-1; D might be TRBD2 (6 bases). For the CDR3, the DNA is TGTGCCAGCAGCTTAGCGGGGGATAGCGGCAATGAGCAGTTCTTC. Translating gives CASSLAGDSGNEQFF.